This T cell receptor (beta chain) comes out of a study of regulatory T cells in long-lasting Graves disease. The germline gives CDR1 LNHDA, CDR2 SQIVND (reference sequence). This CDR3 is 16 amino acids long. The V and J ends lost 1 base and 6 bases, in that order; junction bases with no gene match: 8. The study, taken as a whole, reports: The study found persistent patients shared more public clonotypes (roughly 2,800) than new patients (around 870).

Remarks on this clonotype: The antigen remains unidentified.

Combining iRepertoire HTBI primers with Arm-PCR of CDR3 regions, the authors built TCR beta libraries. How the authors handled the data: Across all samples, 62 TRBV segments and around 14 TRBJ segments were identified. MiXCR, run by TCRdb on the multiplex PCR reads, gives a single entry per CDR3 protein. The V and J calls and clone size come from TCRdb's table, not from the authors' own analysis. The table records over 650,000 distinct CDR3 sequences, around 32% of them present only once. Time point in this sample: persistent/refractory GD, antithyroid drugs over 5 years with positive TRAb. Isolated PBMC RNA provided the starting material for the TCR library. Peripheral blood, 8.5 to 10 milliliters per patient, was collected in EDTA tubes.

Source: peripheral blood mononuclear cells (PBMCs), taken when the disease was refractory, from a patient treated with antithyroid drugs. This sequence was found in a female donor with Graves disease. This chain joins TRBV19 and TRBJ1-5, with 8 nucleotides matching TRBD1. In nucleotides, the CDR3 is TGTGCCAGTAGTATAGGACCCGGACAGGGAAGTCAGCCCCAGCATTTT. Its translation: CASSIGPGQGSQPQHF.